The clone carrying this TCR beta chain was observed at least ten times. As yet, its antigen is unknown. Among the hyperthyroidism patients, all were newly diagnosed, aged 18 to 65, with under 2 months' duration. The record originates from a study of Graves' ophthalmopathy and Graves' hyperthyroidism. Overall study results and limits: Researchers report that a 13-signature model separated ophthalmopathy from stable hyperthyroidism, posting under 90% sensitivity and roughly 80% specificity.

The TCR beta CDR3 regions underwent amplification from RNA transcripts. HTBI primers were used in a first-round RT-PCR, which preceded a second-round multiplex PCR. TCRdb ran MiXCR on the multiplex PCR reads and lists one entry per CDR3 protein. The profile shows 500,000 to 700,000 distinct CDR3 sequences, under 45% of them singletons. Sequenced: peripheral blood or thyroid tissue (not recorded which). This clonotype was sampled from an adult man with Graves' hyperthyroidism.

Written as DNA, the CDR3 is TGCAGCGTTCTAGGGGGGCCTGGCACCGGGGAGCTGTTTTTT. As protein: CSVLGGPGTGELFF. The rearrangement links TRBV29-1 to TRBJ2-2; D is possibly TRBD1 or TRBD2 (6 bases each). Germline loops: CDR1 SQVTM, CDR2 ANQGSEA. V shed 5 bases and J shed 4 bases, with 14 bases lying between them. The CDR3 covers 14 residues.